This T cell receptor beta chain stems from a study of cytomegalovirus exposure and HLA in healthy donors. About this clone: The antigen is undetermined.

The PCR employed 60 Vbeta primers together with 13 Jbeta primers. Clones were read by immunoSEQ multiplex PCR, and TCRdb kept only the in-frame ones, dropping some. Of roughly 100,000 clones listed, 9.5% to 13% were seen once; the top ten hold 5.5% to 7.5%. Healthy bone marrow donors made up the donors. The CDR3 consists of 13 residues. Looked up from germline, CDR1 is SEHNR and CDR2 is FQNEAQ (reference sequence). Trimming pared 5 bases from V and 4 bases from J, leaving 12 bases between. Broader study findings: Relative to the roughly 690-donor mean, N-insertions were reportedly fewer in an Asian-associated ancestry cluster in a later analysis. The likely origin of a cluster of highly shared sequence variants was a sequencing artifact. It emerged from a later analysis that several of the most significant clusters appeared to be linked to common viral pathogens.

The clonotype originates from a man between 40 and 49 years old in good health and CMV-seropositive. Specimen: PBMCs. V gene TRBV7-9 combines with J gene TRBJ2-7; D gene uncertain. The CDR3 DNA reads TGTGCCAGCAGCCCAACTTCCGGGTACGAGCAGTACTTC. It specifies CASSPTSGYEQYF.